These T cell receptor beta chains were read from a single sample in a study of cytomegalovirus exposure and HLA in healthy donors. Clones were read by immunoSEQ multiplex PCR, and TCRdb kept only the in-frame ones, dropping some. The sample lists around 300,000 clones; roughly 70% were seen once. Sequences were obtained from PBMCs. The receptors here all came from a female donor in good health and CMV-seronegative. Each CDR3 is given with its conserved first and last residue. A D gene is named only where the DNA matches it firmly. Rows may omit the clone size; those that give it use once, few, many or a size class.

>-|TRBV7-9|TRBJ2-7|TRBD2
CASSPTSGGSSYEQYF
TGTGCCAGCAGCCCGACTAGCGGAGGGAGCTCCTACGAGCAGTACTTC
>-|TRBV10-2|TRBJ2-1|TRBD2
CASKAGAGAREQFF
TGCGCCAGCAAAGCGGGAGCGGGAGCCCGTGAGCAGTTCTTC
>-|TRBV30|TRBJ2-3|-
CAWREVTDTQYF
TGTGCCTGGAGGGAGGTCACAGATACGCAGTATTTT
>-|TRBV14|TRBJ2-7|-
CASSPRGGPYEQYF
TGTGCCAGCAGCCCCCGCGGCGGGCCCTACGAGCAGTACTTC
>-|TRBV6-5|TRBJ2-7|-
CASSFRERAYEQYF
TGTGCCAGCAGTTTTCGGGAGCGGGCCTACGAGCAGTACTTC
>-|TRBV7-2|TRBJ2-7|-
CASSFNYAYEQYF
TGTGCCAGCAGCTTCAACTACGCCTACGAGCAGTACTTC
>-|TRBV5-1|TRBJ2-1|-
CASSSSWGEADYNEQFF
TGCGCCAGCAGCAGTTCGTGGGGAGAGGCAGACTACAATGAGCAGTTCTTC
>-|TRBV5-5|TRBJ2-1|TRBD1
CASSVKGTGLKNEQFF
TGTGCCAGCAGCGTTAAAGGGACAGGGTTGAAAAATGAGCAGTTCTTC
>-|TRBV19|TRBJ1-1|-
CASTSSRNTEAFF
TGTGCCAGTACCTCAAGTAGGAACACTGAAGCTTTCTTT
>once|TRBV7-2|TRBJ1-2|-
CASSLAMAGYGYTF
TGTGCCAGCAGCTTAGCGATGGCGGGCTATGGCTACACCTTC
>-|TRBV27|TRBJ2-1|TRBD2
CASSPGTSGGNEQFF
TGTGCCAGCTCCCCCGGAACTAGCGGGGGCAATGAGCAGTTCTTC
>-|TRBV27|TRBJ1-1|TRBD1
CASSLWTGSDTEAFF
TGTGCCAGCAGTTTATGGACAGGGTCGGACACTGAAGCTTTCTTT
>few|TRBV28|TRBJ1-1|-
CASSPGGSVNTEAFF
TGTGCCAGCAGCCCCGGCGGGTCTGTGAACACTGAAGCTTTCTTT
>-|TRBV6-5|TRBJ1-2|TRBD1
CASRGTGQGGYTF
TGTGCCAGCAGAGGGACAGGGCAGGGTGGCTACACCTTC
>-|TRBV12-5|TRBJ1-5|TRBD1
CASGFGIAATETGNDQPQHF
TGTGCTAGTGGTTTTGGAATCGCGGCAACCGAGACAGGGAATGATCAGCCCCAGCATTTT
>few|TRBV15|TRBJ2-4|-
CATSRGGSQVAKNIQYF
TGTGCCACCAGCAGAGGAGGTTCTCAAGTAGCCAAAAACATTCAGTACTTC
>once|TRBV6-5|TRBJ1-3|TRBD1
CASRIDRVGNTIYF
TGTGCCAGCAGAATCGACAGGGTCGGAAACACCATATATTTT
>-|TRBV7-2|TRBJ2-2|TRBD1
CASSLGQGPPGTGELFF
TGTGCCAGCAGCTTAGGACAGGGGCCCCCGGGAACCGGGGAGCTGTTTTTT
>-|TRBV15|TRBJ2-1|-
CATSRSLAIPYNEQFF
TGTGCCACCAGCAGATCCCTAGCAATCCCCTACAATGAGCAGTTCTTC
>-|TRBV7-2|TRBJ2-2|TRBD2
CASSLGWGGTNTGELFF
TGTGCCAGCAGCCTGGGTTGGGGAGGGACGAACACCGGGGAGCTGTTTTTT
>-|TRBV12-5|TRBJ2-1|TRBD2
CASGLVWGGAYNEQFF
TGTGCTAGTGGTTTGGTATGGGGAGGGGCCTACAATGAGCAGTTCTTC
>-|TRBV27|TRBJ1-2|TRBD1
CASSLSGTGQGYTF
TGTGCCAGCAGTTTATCAGGGACAGGGCAAGGCTACACCTTC
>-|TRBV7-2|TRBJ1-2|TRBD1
CASSNDRGLTYGYTF
TGTGCCAGCAGCAACGACAGGGGGCTCACCTATGGCTACACCTTC
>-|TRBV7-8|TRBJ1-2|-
CASSLVRGTGYTF
TGTGCCAGCAGCTTAGTTAGGGGTACCGGCTACACCTTC
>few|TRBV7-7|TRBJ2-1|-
CASSPSGTGVEQFF
TGTGCCAGCAGCCCGTCTGGGACTGGGGTTGAGCAGTTCTTC
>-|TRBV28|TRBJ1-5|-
CASTLTGWGNQPQHF
TGTGCCAGCACCTTAACAGGGTGGGGAAATCAGCCCCAGCATTTT
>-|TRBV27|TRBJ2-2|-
CASSLLLTGYLDTGELFF
TGTGCCAGCAGTCTTCTGTTAACAGGGTATTTGGACACCGGGGAGCTGTTTTTT
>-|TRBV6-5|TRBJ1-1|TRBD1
CASSSGTGEEAFF
TGTGCCAGCAGTTCCGGGACAGGGGAGGAGGCTTTCTTT
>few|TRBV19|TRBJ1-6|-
CASSISITYSPLHF
TGTGCCAGTAGTATTTCTATAACCTATTCACCCCTCCACTTT
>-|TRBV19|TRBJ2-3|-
CASTVGGGYTDTQYF
TGTGCCAGTACCGTCGGAGGGGGCTACACAGATACGCAGTATTTT
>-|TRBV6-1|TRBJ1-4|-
CASSETLTNEKLFF
TGTGCCAGCAGTGAAACTTTAACTAATGAAAAACTGTTTTTT
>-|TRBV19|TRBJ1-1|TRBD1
CASMRTGFGLNTEAFF
TGTGCCAGTATGAGGACAGGTTTTGGATTGAACACTGAAGCTTTCTTT
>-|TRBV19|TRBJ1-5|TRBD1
CASSIGGQFNQPQHF
TGTGCCAGTAGTATAGGGGGACAGTTCAATCAGCCCCAGCATTTT
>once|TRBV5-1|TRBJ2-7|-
CASSFVSNSYEQYF
TGCGCCAGCAGCTTTGTTTCCAATTCCTACGAGCAGTACTTC
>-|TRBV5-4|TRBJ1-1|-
CASSRAGFVNTEAFF
TGTGCCAGCAGCCGAGCGGGGTTCGTGAACACTGAAGCTTTCTTT
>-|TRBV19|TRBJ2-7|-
CASSKATVDFSTEQYF
TGTGCCAGTAGTAAGGCGACAGTTGACTTTTCCACCGAGCAGTACTTC
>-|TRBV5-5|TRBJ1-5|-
CASSLTGQDQPQHF
TGTGCCAGCAGCTTGACAGGGCAAGACCAGCCCCAGCATTTT
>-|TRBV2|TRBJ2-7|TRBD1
CASTRQGGLYEQYF
TGTGCCAGCACCCGACAGGGGGGTCTCTACGAGCAGTACTTC
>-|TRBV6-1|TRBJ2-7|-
CASREVAGINEQYF
TGTGCCAGCAGAGAGGTCGCAGGGATCAACGAGCAGTACTTC
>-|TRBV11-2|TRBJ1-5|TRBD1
CASSDDRGNQPQHF
TGTGCCAGCAGCGACGACAGGGGCAATCAGCCCCAGCATTTT
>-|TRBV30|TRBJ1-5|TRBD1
CAWSNRGTGGISNQPQHF
TGTGCCTGGAGCAACCGAGGGACAGGAGGAATAAGCAATCAGCCCCAGCATTTT
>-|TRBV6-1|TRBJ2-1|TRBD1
CASTETGTGVGEQFF
TGTGCCAGCACCGAGACCGGGACAGGGGTTGGTGAGCAGTTCTTC
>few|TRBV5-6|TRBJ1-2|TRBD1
CASTRDRANYGYTF
TGTGCCAGCACCAGGGACAGGGCTAACTATGGCTACACCTTC
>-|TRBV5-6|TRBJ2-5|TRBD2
CASSLVWRGAQETQYF
TGTGCCAGCAGCTTGGTTTGGCGGGGGGCACAAGAGACCCAGTACTTC
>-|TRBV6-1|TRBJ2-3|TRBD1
CASRTGLADTQYF
TGTGCCTCCAGGACAGGGCTAGCGGATACGCAGTATTTT
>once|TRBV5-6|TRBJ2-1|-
CASSPLGQSNNEQFF
TGTGCCAGCAGCCCACTAGGACAGTCTAACAATGAGCAGTTCTTC
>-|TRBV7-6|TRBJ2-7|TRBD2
CASSLVAAGATEQYF
TGTGCCAGCAGCTTAGTCGCGGCGGGAGCCACCGAGCAGTACTTC
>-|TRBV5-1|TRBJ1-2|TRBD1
CASRTGTGNTGYTF
TGCGCCAGCAGAACCGGGACAGGGAATACTGGCTACACCTTC
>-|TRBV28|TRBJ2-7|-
CASSPRGYEQYF
TGTGCCAGCAGTCCCAGGGGCTACGAGCAGTACTTC
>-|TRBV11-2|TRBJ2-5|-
CASSLNRAKETQYF
TGTGCCAGCAGCTTAAACAGGGCGAAAGAGACCCAGTACTTC
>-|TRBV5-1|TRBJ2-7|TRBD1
CASSPPTGTGSYEQYF
TGCGCCAGCAGCCCCCCTACCGGGACAGGGTCCTACGAGCAGTACTTC
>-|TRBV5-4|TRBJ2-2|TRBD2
CASSLPTSGRGGTGELFF
TGTGCCAGCAGCTTGCCGACTAGCGGGAGAGGGGGCACCGGGGAGCTGTTTTTT
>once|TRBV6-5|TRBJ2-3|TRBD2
CASSYSPGEGTDTQYF
TGTGCCAGCAGTTACTCCCCGGGGGAGGGGACAGATACGCAGTATTTT
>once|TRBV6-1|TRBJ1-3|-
CASSESGDRGSGNTIYF
TGTGCCAGCAGTGAGTCTGGCGACAGAGGCTCTGGAAACACCATATATTTT
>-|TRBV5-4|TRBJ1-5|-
CASSLRGSNQPQHF
TGTGCCAGCAGCTTGAGAGGGTCCAATCAGCCCCAGCATTTT
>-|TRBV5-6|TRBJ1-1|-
CASSPDKSNTEAFF
TGTGCCAGCAGTCCCGACAAGTCGAACACTGAAGCTTTCTTT
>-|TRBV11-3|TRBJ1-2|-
CASSLGPSNYGYTF
TGTGCCAGCAGCTTAGGGCCCTCTAACTATGGCTACACCTTC
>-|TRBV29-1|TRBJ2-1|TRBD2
CSVEVGLASEQFF
TGCAGCGTTGAAGTGGGACTAGCCAGTGAGCAGTTCTTC
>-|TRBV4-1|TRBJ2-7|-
CASSLRQAGTYEQYF
TGCGCCAGCAGCCTCCGACAGGCAGGGACCTACGAGCAGTACTTC
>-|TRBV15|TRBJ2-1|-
CATSRGGGLANEQFF
TGTGCCACCAGCAGAGGCGGCGGGCTGGCCAATGAGCAGTTCTTC